Listed below are T cell receptor beta chains from one sample, sequenced in a study of T cell changes during pregnancy in multiple sclerosis. Sequenced by immunoSEQ multiplex PCR; TCRdb stores in-frame clones only, minus some. The sample holds roughly 42,000 clones, roughly 89% seen once. Source: CD4+ T cells from peripheral blood mononuclear cells, taken in the first trimester of pregnancy. Every receptor here comes from a female donor with multiple sclerosis, enrolled in a pregnancy study. Both conserved end residues are part of each CDR3. The order of the fields is D gene, clone size, V gene, CDR3 length, J gene, CDR3 DNA, CDR3 protein. A D gene is named only where the DNA matches it firmly. Some rows have no size entry. The others give once, few or many, or a class for an expanded clone.

TRBD1,once,TRBV30,14,TRBJ1-2,TGTGCCTGGAGCACGCCAGGGGGCGGGTATGGCTACACCTTC,CAWSTPGGGYGYTF
NA,NA,TRBV28,15,TRBJ1-2,TGTGCCAGCAGTTTGTTGGCGGGCTTTAGTAATGGCTACACCTTC,CASSLLAGFSNGYTF
TRBD2,NA,TRBV6-6,16,TRBJ2-7,TGTGCCAGCAGTTCTCAAGGACTAGCGGGAGGTTACGAGCAGTACTTC,CASSSQGLAGGYEQYF
TRBD1,NA,TRBV30,12,TRBJ2-7,TGTGCCTGGGGGACAGGGGGAGGCGAGCAGTACTTC,CAWGTGGGEQYF
TRBD1,NA,TRBV28,12,TRBJ2-7,TGTGCCAGCCAGAGGGGGCTCTACGAGCAGTACTTC,CASQRGLYEQYF
NA,NA,TRBV19,15,TRBJ2-7,TGTGCCAGTAGTGACCAAACGACAGGACTGGGAGAGCAGTACTTC,CASSDQTTGLGEQYF
NA,NA,TRBV29-1,13,TRBJ2-1,TGCAGCGTTGCTGGGACTCCCCTCAATGAGCAGTTCTTC,CSVAGTPLNEQFF
NA,NA,TRBV19,10,TRBJ1-1,TGTGCCAGCGGTAACACTGAAGCTTTCTTT,CASGNTEAFF
NA,NA,TRBV6-6,11,TRBJ1-1,TGTGCCAGCAGTTCCCGACAGGAAGCTTTCTTT,CASSSRQEAFF
NA,NA,TRBV5-4,14,TRBJ2-7,TGTGCCAGCAGCCGGGTAGCCCCCTCCGGCGAGCAGTACTTC,CASSRVAPSGEQYF
TRBD2,NA,TRBV6-5,13,TRBJ2-1,TGTGCCAGCAGTGGACTAGCGATCAATGAGCAGTTCTTC,CASSGLAINEQFF
NA,NA,TRBV30,11,TRBJ1-2,TGTGCCTCGGGGGGCGCCGATGGCTACACCTTC,CASGGADGYTF
TRBD2,NA,TRBV27,18,TRBJ2-3,TGTGCCAGCAGTTTTCGAGGGACTAGCGGGGGATACACAGATACGCAGTATTTT,CASSFRGTSGGYTDTQYF
NA,NA,TRBV19,14,TRBJ1-2,TGTGCCAGTAGTACCGGCGGGACGGCGAAAGGCTACACCTTC,CASSTGGTAKGYTF
NA,NA,TRBV11-2,12,TRBJ2-1,TGTGCCAGCAGCTTAACAGACAATGAGCAGTTCTTC,CASSLTDNEQFF
NA,NA,TRBV19,14,TRBJ2-1,TGTGCCAGTAGTATGGCCGTCACCACCACTGAGCAGTTCTTC,CASSMAVTTTEQFF
NA,once,TRBV4-2,16,TRBJ2-6,TGTGCCAGCAGCCCTACAGGGAGCTCTGGGGCCAACGTCCTGACTTTC,CASSPTGSSGANVLTF
TRBD2,NA,TRBV5-4,18,TRBJ2-7,TGTGCCAGCAGCTCCCAAGCGGGGATAGGCGGGAGGGGATACGAGCAGTACTTC,CASSSQAGIGGRGYEQYF
TRBD2,once,TRBV5-1,17,TRBJ2-2,TGCGCCAGCAGCAAGGGACTAGCGGGGGAGAACACCGGGGAGCTGTTTTTT,CASSKGLAGENTGELFF
TRBD1,NA,TRBV27,16,TRBJ2-2,TGTGCCAGCAGTTTGTCCGGACAGGGAAACACCGGGGAGCTGTTTTTT,CASSLSGQGNTGELFF
TRBD1,NA,TRBV4-2,15,TRBJ2-5,TGTGCCAGCAGCCCAACAGGGGGTCCTCAAGAGACCCAGTACTTC,CASSPTGGPQETQYF
TRBD1,once,TRBV28,13,TRBJ2-1,TGTGCCAGCAGTTCAGGGGGCCGCAATGAGCAGTTCTTC,CASSSGGRNEQFF
NA,once,TRBV30,14,TRBJ1-6,TGTGCCTGGACCCTCTGGGAGGGAACTTCACCCCTCCACTTT,CAWTLWEGTSPLHF
NA,NA,TRBV7-9,14,TRBJ1-4,TGTGCCAGCAGCCCAGGGGCAACTAATGAAAAACTGTTTTTT,CASSPGATNEKLFF
NA,NA,TRBV5-1,15,TRBJ2-7,TGCGCCAGCAGCCCCGGCGGGTCAGCCATCTACGAGCAGTACTTC,CASSPGGSAIYEQYF
NA,NA,TRBV7-2,14,TRBJ1-3,TGTGCCAGCAGCTCGACAGGTTCTGGAAACACCATATATTTT,CASSSTGSGNTIYF
TRBD1,NA,TRBV30,14,TRBJ2-3,TGTGCCTGGAGCCGAGACAGGGTTACAGATACGCAGTATTTT,CAWSRDRVTDTQYF